This T cell receptor beta chain was recorded in a study of blood T cells in healthy people across ages. Primed by a sample-barcoded 5' primer and a J-beta primer mix, a second PCR proceeded for 7 to 11 cycles. TCRdb called the 5' RACE reads again in MiXCR, with one record for every CDR3 protein. This table has around 850,000 distinct CDR3 sequences, around 36% appearing once. With V trimmed by 1 base and J by 5 bases, 8 bases remained unmatched. Germline loops: CDR1 SGHTA, CDR2 FQGTGA. CDR3 size: 16 residues. Material for sequencing was blood. The J gene is TRBJ2-1, the V gene TRBV7-3; 7 nucleotides match TRBD2. The clonotype originates from a man aged 18 to 29 in good health. The CDR3 coding sequence is TGTGCCAGCAGCTTAAATCCGAGCGGGGCCGACAATGAGCAGTTCTTC. Protein sequence: CASSLNPSGADNEQFF. The full variable domain, with the rest looked up from reference TRBV7-3 and TRBJ2-1, is GAGVSQTPSNKVTEKGKYVELRCDPISGHTALYWYRQSLGQGPEFLIYFQGTGAADDSGLPNDRFFAVRPEGSVSTLKIQRTERGDSAVYLCASSLNPSGADNEQFFGPGTRLTVL.